These 5 T cell receptor beta chains originate from one sample sequenced in a study of T-cell memory formation after mild COVID-19 (dated by TCRdb to the early 2020s). The method behind the library was 5' RACE. TCRdb lists the instrument as Illumina NovaSeq 6000. The public reads were quality trimmed at Q25 with fastp and then assembled into clones with MiXCR by TCRdb, keeping productive beta chains. When rows share a CDR3 protein, they turn into one entry using the most common DNA and genes. Within this sample are just under 150,000 distinct CDR3 sequences, with roughly 6.3% of them counted one time only. Clones ranked in the top ten supply approximately 2.1% of the sample. The sample comprised PBMCs or a T cell subset sorted from them (not recorded which). These receptors all stem from an adult woman who had mild COVID-19 (a few samples of this study predate the infection). The sample titles of this study are shuffled in the database, so cell type and time point are left out; the donor was told from shared clones.

This clonotype was found many times. The V gene is TRBV29-1, the J gene TRBJ2-5; 7 bases line up with TRBD2. This CDR3 spans 15 amino acids. CDR1 and CDR2 from the germline V gene are SQVTM and ANQGSEA. V lost 5 bases to trimming and J lost 3 bases; unmatched junction nucleotides: 12. CDR3 in DNA: TGCAGCGTTTGGGAGGGTGGGACTTTTAAAGAGACCCAGTACTTC. The encoded protein is CSVWEGGTFKETQYF.

This clonotype appeared many times. The chain links TRBV20-1 to TRBJ2-4; 7 bases align to TRBD2. V lost 0 bases, J lost 2 bases, and 7 bases stayed unmatched. Germline lookup yields CDR1 DFQATT and CDR2 SNEGSKA (reference sequence). The CDR3 loop spans 16 amino acids. DNA of the CDR3: TGCAGTGCTAGAGATGGGCGGGGGTGGACCAAAAACATTCAGTACTTC. This encodes CSARDGRGWTKNIQYF.

This clonotype was seen at least ten times. The chain employs TRBV6-5 and TRBJ2-2; no reliable D call. The CDR3 loop spans 19 amino acids. Germline CDR1 and CDR2: MNHEY and SVGAGI. V was clipped by 0 bases and J by 1 base, with 18 bases between them. The CDR3 DNA is TGTGCCAGCAGTTACTCCCTTGGCGCCGGCGGCGGGAACACCGGGGAGCTGTTTTTT. Its translation: CASSYSLGAGGGNTGELFF.

This clonotype was recorded many times. V gene TRBV12-3 or TRBV12-4 combines with J gene TRBJ1-6; D perhaps matches TRBD1 (5 bases). Trimming shortened V by 3 bases and J by 5 bases, and 11 bases separated the two germline ends. This CDR3 comprises 15 residues. CDR3 residues: CASSLGQTNNSPLHF. In DNA, the CDR3 is TGTGCCAGCAGTTTGGGGCAGACCAATAATTCACCCCTCCACTTT.

The V call is TRBV18, the J call TRBJ2-7; TRBD1 is a possible D gene (5 bases). V lost 3 bases and J lost 6, with 15 bases in between. CDR3 size: 14 residues. Germline V gene sequence: CDR1 KGHSH, CDR2 LQKENI. CDR3 bases: TGTGCCAGCTCACCGCTTTCTACAGGTTCCGAGCAGTACTTC. This translates into CASSPLSTGSEQYF.